This T cell receptor (beta chain) came from a study of CD8 T cells in ankylosing spondylitis. One entry per CDR3 protein, called by TCRdb with MiXCR from the 5' RACE reads. The profile covers a few hundred thousand distinct CDR3 sequences, with about 20% appearing a single time and about 4% taken by the ten largest. This clonotype was found a few times. Its antigen is as yet unknown. CDR3 size: 12 residues. The germline CDR1 and CDR2 sequences are SNHLY and FYNNEI. V was shortened by 7 bases and J by 2 bases, with 7 bases between the two germline ends. Whole-study results and caveats: Reportedly, significant enrichment of disease-linked clones occurred in matched ankylosing spondylitis synovial fluid. There was a TCR beta motif, made of 7 to 9 highly homologous variants, that appeared characteristic of ankylosing spondylitis blood. Reactive arthritis synovial fluid and blood were previously reported to contain some motif variants.

The sequencing input was blood, either unsorted or a sorted T cell fraction (not recorded which). This sequence originates from a female donor with ankylosing spondylitis or in good health (not recorded which). This rearrangement joins TRBV2 to TRBJ2-3, with D hard to call. The CDR3 sequence: CASMRSTDTQYF. The CDR3 DNA is TGTGCCAGCATGCGTTCCACAGATACGCAGTATTTT.